This T cell receptor (beta chain) was captured by sequencing in a study of regulatory T cells in long-lasting Graves disease. Study-wide points: Repertoires from persistent disease leaned toward TRBV28, TRBJ1-2 and TRBJ2-5.

Ten or more counts support this clonotype. Its antigen is still unknown. iRepertoire HTBI primers and Arm-PCR of CDR3 regions built TCR beta libraries. Each CDR3 protein is one row after TCRdb ran MiXCR on the multiplex PCR reads. The sample has 450,000 to 700,000 distinct CDR3 sequences; roughly 13% are singletons. As to time point: newly diagnosed GD, antithyroid drugs for less than 3 months. Generation of the TCR library employed RNA extracted from PBMCs. From germline, CDR1 is SQVTM and CDR2 ANQGSEA. The CDR3 is 13 residues long. V lost 7 bases and J 0 bases, leaving 11 bases between the germline ends. These same data were also listed under a study on T cells in Graves' hyperthyroidism and ophthalmopathy.

This chain links TRBV29-1 with TRBJ2-3, with no clear D. This TCR derives from a man aged 25-45 years with Graves disease. This specimen consisted of peripheral blood mononuclear cells (PBMCs), obtained at new diagnosis, from a patient treated with antithyroid drugs. CDR3 coding DNA: TGCAGCGGCTACAGCTCTAGCACAGATACGCAGTATTTT. As protein: CSGYSSSTDTQYF.